Below, 16 T cell receptor beta chains from the same sample are listed, as sequenced in a study of blood T cell repertoires in COVID-19. Using immunoSEQ multiplex PCR, the repertoire was profiled, and TCRdb retains in-frame clones only, with some absent. The sample shows some 41,000 clones, about 88% of them seen only once. The material sequenced was peripheral blood. These receptors originate from a man in his sixties with active COVID-19.

In DNA form, the CDR3 reads TGTGCCAGCAGTGAGCAGGGGCTTAACTATGGCTACACCTTC. Protein sequence: CASSEQGLNYGYTF. The chain recombines TRBV25-1 with TRBJ1-2, with D possibly TRBD1 on 6 matching bases. This CDR3 has 14 residues. Germline V lookup: CDR1 MGHDK, CDR2 SYGVNS. V dropped 3 bases and J dropped 1 base, with 9 bases sitting between them.

The chain links TRBV2 to TRBJ2-7, with 8 bases fitting TRBD1. J lost 1 base, V lost 4 bases, and 3 bases had no gene match. This CDR3 spans 14 amino acids. In germline, CDR1 is SNHLY, CDR2 FYNNEI. The CDR3 spells CASSAGQDSYEQYF. CDR3 bases: TGTGCCAGCAGTGCGGGACAGGATTCCTACGAGCAGTACTTC.

The chain has TRBV9 and TRBJ2-3, with D possibly matching TRBD1 (6 bases). The CDR3 is made up of 15 amino acids. The germline V gene encodes CDR1 SGDLS and CDR2 YYNGEE. Trimming shortened V by 4 bases and J by 1 base, and 13 bases separated the two germline ends. CDR3 sequence (DNA): TGTGCCAGCAGCCGTGGGGGCTCTGGCACAGATACGCAGTATTTT. Translating it yields CASSRGGSGTDTQYF. The full variable domain, completed using reference TRBV9 and TRBJ2-3, is DSGVTQTPKHLITATGQRVTLRCSPRSGDLSVYWYQQSLDQGLQFLIQYYNGEERAKGNILERFSAQQFPDLHSELNLSSLELGDSALYFCASSRGGSGTDTQYFGPGTRLTVL.

This sequence joins TRBV7-9 and TRBJ2-1; TRBD1 matches at 7 bases. The CDR3 extends over 16 amino acids. J gave up 7 bases and V 5 bases, and 14 bases lay outside the gene matches. The germline V gene has CDR1 SEHNR and CDR2 FQNEAQ (reference sequence). The CDR3: CASSRILYRGGNEQFF. Here the CDR3 DNA reads TGTGCCAGCAGCCGTATCCTCTACAGGGGTGGGAATGAGCAGTTCTTC.

The V call is TRBV10-3, the J call TRBJ2-2; perhaps TRBD1 as D (6 bases). Trimming took 0 bases from V and 3 from J, leaving 11 bases between them. The CDR3 runs 16 residues. CDR1 and CDR2 (germline): ENHRY, SYGVKD. In DNA, the CDR3 is TGTGCCATCAGTGAGTCTCTGGGGGCCGACACCGGGGAGCTGTTTTTT. Translation: CAISESLGADTGELFF.

J is TRBJ2-5 and V is TRBV7-2, with TRBD2 matching over 10 bases. The V gene's germline CDR1 is SGHTA and CDR2 FQGNSA. The CDR3 extends over 15 amino acids. Trimming took 10 bases from V and 5 from J; bases not matched to a gene: 13. CDR3 protein: CATEWVAGGGETQYF. CDR3 nucleotide sequence: TGTGCCACCGAATGGGTAGCGGGAGGTGGGGAGACCCAGTACTTC.

The chain joins TRBV21-1 to TRBJ1-5. TRBV21-1 corresponds to a pseudogene. The CDR3 contains 16 residues. The CDR3 nucleotides read TGTGCCAGCAGCAAAGTAGGAGTTCCGATAAGTCAACCCCAGCATTTT. This codes for CASSKVGVPISQPQHF.

This clone was counted a single time. V usage is TRBV7-8 and J usage is TRBJ1-4; D gene unclear. V shed 5 bases and J shed 5 bases, with 12 bases lying between them. The CDR3 length is 14 residues. Germline CDR1 reads SGHVS; CDR2 reads FQNEAQ. The CDR3 here is CASSPRVENEKLFF. The CDR3 coding sequence is TGTGCCAGCAGCCCACGGGTAGAGAATGAAAAACTGTTTTTT.

This chain connects TRBV5-5 to TRBJ1-6; 8 bases map to TRBD1. The J segment lost 7 bases and the V segment lost 4 bases, leaving 10 bases of the junction unmatched. This CDR3 is built from 16 residues. Germline V gives CDR1 SGHKS, CDR2 YYEKEE (reference sequence). The DNA of the CDR3 is TGTGCCAGCAGCATGTCCCGGGACAGGAGAAATTCACCCCTCCACTTT. Translating it yields CASSMSRDRRNSPLHF.

The chain uses TRBV10-3 and TRBJ2-5, with TRBD2 matching 8 bases. The CDR3 has 15 residues. The germline CDR1 and CDR2 sequences are ENHRY and SYGVKD. The V segment lost 5 bases and the J segment 4 bases; nucleotides outside the gene matches: 9. The CDR3 reads CAISLTGGRGETQYF. DNA for the CDR3: TGTGCCATCAGTCTAACGGGAGGGAGGGGAGAGACCCAGTACTTC.

The gene calls are TRBV4-2 and TRBJ2-1, with TRBD2 identical over 10 bases. Germline V CDR1 and CDR2: LGHNA, YNFKEQ. The CDR3 has 23 residues. J was trimmed by 0 bases and V by 3 bases; bases with no gene match: 23. CDR3 sequence: CASSHPGLAPWWSIFYSYNEQFF. In DNA, the CDR3 is TGTGCCAGCAGCCACCCGGGACTAGCGCCCTGGTGGTCGATATTCTACTCCTACAATGAGCAGTTCTTC.

The chain is built from TRBV24-1 and TRBJ1-1; the match to TRBD1 covers 7 bases. CDR3 length: 14 residues. The V segment lost 4 bases and the J segment 5 bases; nucleotides outside the gene matches: 6. In germline, CDR1 is KGHDR, CDR2 SFDVKD. The CDR3 sequence is CATSDSDRITEAFF. The CDR3 DNA follows: TGTGCCACCAGTGACTCGGACAGGATTACTGAAGCTTTCTTT.

V usage is TRBV11-3 and J usage is TRBJ2-6; weak D call: TRBD1 (6 bases). Germline V gene data show CDR1 as SGHNT and CDR2 as YENEEA. This CDR3 is 17 amino acids long. Trimming took off 7 bases at V and 0 bases at J, with 16 bases between the two ends. DNA for the CDR3: TGTGCCAGCATACCTGGACAGTCTCGCTCTGGGGCCAACGTCCTGACTTTC. It translates to CASIPGQSRSGANVLTF. Full variable domain (rest looked up from reference TRBV11-3 and TRBJ2-6): EAGVVQSPRYKIIEKKQPVAFWCNPISGHNTLYWYLQNLGQGPELLIRYENEEAVDDSQLPKDRFSAERLKGVDSTLKIQPAELGDSAVYLCASIPGQSRSGANVLTFGAGSRLTVL.

V and J are TRBV5-6 and TRBJ2-3; 7 bases are a match to TRBD2. The germline V gene has CDR1 SGHDT and CDR2 YYEEEE. V was pared by 3 bases and J by 3 bases, with 7 bases of the junction left unmatched. The CDR3 contains 15 residues. As DNA, the CDR3 is TGTGCCAGCAGCTCGCCCGGGGGGTATACAGATACGCAGTATTTT. It is translated as CASSSPGGYTDTQYF.

The V call is TRBV7-3, the J call TRBJ2-3; a possible D gene is TRBD2 (7 bases). The CDR3 is 13 residues long. Germline V gene sequence: CDR1 SGHTA, CDR2 FQGTGA. V lost 8 bases and J 3 bases, leaving 12 bases between the germline ends. Here the CDR3 reads CASARGGTDTQYF. CDR3 DNA: TGTGCCAGCGCAAGGGGGGGAACAGATACGCAGTATTTT.

CDR3 nucleotides: TGTGCCAGCAGCGGGGGGACAGGCCGAGGGGGCTACACCTTC. As protein: CASSGGTGRGGYTF. This chain joins TRBV5-6 and TRBJ1-2; 8 bases match TRBD1. V was pared by 4 bases and J by 8 bases, with 10 bases of the junction left unmatched. The CDR3 runs 14 residues. Per germline, CDR1 SGHDT and CDR2 YYEEEE. Variable domain in full (rest from reference TRBV5-6 and TRBJ1-2): DAGVTQSPTHLIKTRGQQVTLRCSPKSGHDTVSWYQQALGQGPQFIFQYYEEEERQRGNFPDRFSGHQFPNYSSELNVNALLLGDSALYLCASSGGTGRGGYTFGSGTRLTVV.